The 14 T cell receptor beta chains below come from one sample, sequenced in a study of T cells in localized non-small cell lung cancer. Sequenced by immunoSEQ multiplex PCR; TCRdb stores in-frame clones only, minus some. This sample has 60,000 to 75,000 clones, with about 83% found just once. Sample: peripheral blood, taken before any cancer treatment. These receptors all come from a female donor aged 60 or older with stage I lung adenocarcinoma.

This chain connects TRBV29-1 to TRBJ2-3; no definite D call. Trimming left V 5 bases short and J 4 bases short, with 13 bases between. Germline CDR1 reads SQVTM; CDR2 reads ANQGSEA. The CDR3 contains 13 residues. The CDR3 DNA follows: TGCAGCGTTAGTCCAGGAGTGGCAGATACGCAGTATTTT. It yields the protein CSVSPGVADTQYF.

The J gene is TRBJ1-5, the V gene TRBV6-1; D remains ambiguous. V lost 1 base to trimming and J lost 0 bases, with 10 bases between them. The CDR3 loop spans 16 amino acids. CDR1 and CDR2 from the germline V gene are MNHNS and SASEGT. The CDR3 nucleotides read TGTGCCAGCAGTGAAGGTCTCCATTATAGCAATCAGCCCCAGCATTTT. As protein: CASSEGLHYSNQPQHF.

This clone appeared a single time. The CDR3 protein is CASSLSLQSYGYTF. The CDR3 region has the DNA TGTGCCAGCAGCTTGAGTTTACAATCCTATGGCTACACCTTC. The chain is built from TRBV5-6 and TRBJ1-2, with D hard to call. The V end was cut by 1 base, the J end by 4 bases, with 11 bases between. The CDR3 contains 14 residues. Germline CDR1 SGHDT, CDR2 YYEEEE.

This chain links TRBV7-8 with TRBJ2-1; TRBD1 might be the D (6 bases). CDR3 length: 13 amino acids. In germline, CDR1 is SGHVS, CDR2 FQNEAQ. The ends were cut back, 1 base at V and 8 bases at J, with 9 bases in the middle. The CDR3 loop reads CASSLGGGDEQFF. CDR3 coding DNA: TGTGCCAGCAGCTTAGGAGGGGGAGATGAGCAGTTCTTC.

The CDR3 loop is CASSPEPANTGELFF. As DNA, the CDR3 is TGTGCCAGCTCACCCGAACCGGCGAACACCGGGGAGCTGTTTTTT. The chain has TRBV18 and TRBJ2-2; no definite D call. Germline V gene data show CDR1 as KGHSH and CDR2 as LQKENI. The germline V and J ends were trimmed by 3 bases and 0 bases, with 8 bases remaining between them. This CDR3 comprises 15 residues.

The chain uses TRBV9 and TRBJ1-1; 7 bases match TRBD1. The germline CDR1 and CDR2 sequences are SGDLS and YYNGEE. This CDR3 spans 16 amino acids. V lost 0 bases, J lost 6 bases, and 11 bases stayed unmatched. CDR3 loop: CASSVDRGDLKAEAFF. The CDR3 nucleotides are TGTGCCAGCAGCGTAGACAGGGGAGACTTAAAAGCTGAAGCTTTCTTT.

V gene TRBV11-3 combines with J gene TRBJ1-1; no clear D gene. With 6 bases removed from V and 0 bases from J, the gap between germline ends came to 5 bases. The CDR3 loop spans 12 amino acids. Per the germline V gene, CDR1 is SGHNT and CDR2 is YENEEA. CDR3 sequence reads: CASSQVNTEAFF. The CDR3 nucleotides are TGTGCCAGCAGTCAAGTGAACACTGAAGCTTTCTTT. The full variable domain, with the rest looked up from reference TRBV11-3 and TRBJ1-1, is EAGVVQSPRYKIIEKKQPVAFWCNPISGHNTLYWYLQNLGQGPELLIRYENEEAVDDSQLPKDRFSAERLKGVDSTLKIQPAELGDSAVYLCASSQVNTEAFFGQGTRLTVV.

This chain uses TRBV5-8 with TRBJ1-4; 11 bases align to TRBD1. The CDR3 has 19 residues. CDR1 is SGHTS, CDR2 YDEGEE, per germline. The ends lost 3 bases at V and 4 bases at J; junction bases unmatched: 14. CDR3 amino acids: CASSSPFGTGGILNEKLFF. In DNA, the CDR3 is TGTGCCAGCAGCTCCCCGTTCGGGACAGGGGGGATTCTTAATGAAAAACTGTTTTTT.

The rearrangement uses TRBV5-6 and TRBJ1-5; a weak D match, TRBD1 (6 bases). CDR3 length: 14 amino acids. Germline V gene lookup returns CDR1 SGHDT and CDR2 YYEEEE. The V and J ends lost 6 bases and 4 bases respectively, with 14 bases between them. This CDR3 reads CASKQGWANQPQHF. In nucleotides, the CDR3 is TGTGCCAGCAAACAGGGTTGGGCGAATCAGCCCCAGCATTTT.

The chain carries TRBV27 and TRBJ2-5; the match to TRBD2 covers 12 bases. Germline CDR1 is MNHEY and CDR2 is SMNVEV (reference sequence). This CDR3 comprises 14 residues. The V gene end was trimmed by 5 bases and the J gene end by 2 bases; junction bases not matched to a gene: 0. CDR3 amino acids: CASSLAGGQETQYF. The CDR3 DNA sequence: TGTGCCAGCAGTCTAGCGGGGGGGCAAGAGACCCAGTACTTC.

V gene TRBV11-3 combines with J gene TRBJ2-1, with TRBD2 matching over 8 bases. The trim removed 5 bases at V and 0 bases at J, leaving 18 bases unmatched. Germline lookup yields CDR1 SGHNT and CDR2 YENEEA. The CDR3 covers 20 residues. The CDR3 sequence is CASSPRGAGVSASSYNEQFF. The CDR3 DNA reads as TGTGCCAGCAGCCCCAGGGGAGCGGGAGTATCGGCCTCCTCCTACAATGAGCAGTTCTTC.

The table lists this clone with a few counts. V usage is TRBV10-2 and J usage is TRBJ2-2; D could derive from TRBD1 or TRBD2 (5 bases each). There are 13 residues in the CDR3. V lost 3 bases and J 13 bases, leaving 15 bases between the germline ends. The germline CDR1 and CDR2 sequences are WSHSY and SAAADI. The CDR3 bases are TGCGCCAGCAGTGAACGGGACCCCCTTCGGCTGTTTTTT. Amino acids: CASSERDPLRLFF.

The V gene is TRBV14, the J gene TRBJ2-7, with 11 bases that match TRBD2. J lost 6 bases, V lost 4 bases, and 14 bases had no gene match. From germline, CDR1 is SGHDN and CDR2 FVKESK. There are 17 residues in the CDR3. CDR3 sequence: CASSPQIAGGRGAEQYF. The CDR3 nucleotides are TGTGCCAGCAGCCCACAAATAGCGGGAGGGCGCGGGGCCGAGCAGTACTTC.

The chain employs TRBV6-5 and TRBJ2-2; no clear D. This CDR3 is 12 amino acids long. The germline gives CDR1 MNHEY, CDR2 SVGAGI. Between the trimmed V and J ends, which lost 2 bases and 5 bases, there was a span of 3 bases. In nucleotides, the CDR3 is TGTGCCAGCAGTTACGGAACCGGGGAGCTGTTTTTT. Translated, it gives CASSYGTGELFF.